The 8 T cell receptor beta chains given below trace back to one sample, sequenced in a study of T cell changes during pregnancy in multiple sclerosis. Profiled with immunoSEQ multiplex PCR; TCRdb holds only in-frame clones, not every one. This sample has fewer than 65,000 clones; roughly nine tenths occur once, and the top ten carry around 2.4%. The source material was peripheral blood, sampled in the third trimester of pregnancy. Receptors originate from a female donor in good health, enrolled as a control in a pregnancy study.

This clone has only a few counts. The CDR3 DNA is TGTGCCAGCAGCCGGGTAAAATTGAACACTGAAGCTTTCTTT. It encodes CASSRVKLNTEAFF. The V and J genes are TRBV6-5 and TRBJ1-1; no definite D call. Per germline, CDR1 MNHEY and CDR2 SVGAGI. The CDR3 is made up of 14 amino acids. V was shortened by 6 bases and J by 0 bases, with 11 bases between the two germline ends.

V is TRBV30 and J is TRBJ1-5; TRBD1 aligns across 8 bases. Germline V gene sequence: CDR1 GTSNPN, CDR2 SVGIG (reference sequence). This CDR3 comprises 16 residues. V lost 0 bases, J lost 6 bases, and 10 bases stayed unmatched. The DNA of the CDR3 is TGTGCCTGGAGTGTAGATTGGACAGGGACAGGTCAGCCCCAGCATTTT. Translated: CAWSVDWTGTGQPQHF.

This rearrangement joins TRBV25-1 to TRBJ2-3; a possible D gene is TRBD2 (5 bases). Germline V CDR1 and CDR2: MGHDK, SYGVNS. Trimming cost V 3 bases and J 2 bases, with 12 bases left between them. The CDR3 extends over 15 amino acids. The CDR3 region is CASSDLPADTDTQYF. CDR3 nucleotide sequence: TGTGCCAGCAGTGATTTACCAGCGGACACAGATACGCAGTATTTT.

The chain employs TRBV5-6 and TRBJ1-2, with a weak D call TRBD1 (5 bases). CDR1 and CDR2 from the germline V gene are SGHDT and YYEEEE. This CDR3 contains 16 residues. The germline V and J ends were trimmed by 4 bases and 0 bases, with 16 bases remaining between them. The CDR3 DNA reads TGTGCCAGCAGCCCGGCGTGGGGGGAGGCTAACTATGGCTACACCTTC. Protein: CASSPAWGEANYGYTF.

V and J are TRBV6-4 and TRBJ2-3; D possibly corresponds to TRBD2 (6 bases). CDR3 length equals 15 residues. Germline V gene sequence: CDR1 MRHNA, CDR2 SNTAGT. Trimming took off 0 bases at V and 4 bases at J, with 11 bases between the two ends. CDR3 bases: TGTGCCAGCAGTGACTCGAACGGCGGGGCAGATACGCAGTATTTT. Residues: CASSDSNGGADTQYF.

The chain carries TRBV28 and TRBJ2-1; D uncertain. Germline V gene data show CDR1 as MDHEN and CDR2 as SYDVKM. This CDR3 is 14 amino acids long. Trimming shortened V by 4 bases and J by 0 bases, and 7 bases separated the two germline ends. The CDR3 DNA follows: TGTGCCAGCAGTTCCTTCGGCTCCTACAATGAGCAGTTCTTC. Its translation: CASSSFGSYNEQFF.

V and J are TRBV7-9 and TRBJ1-1; 7 nucleotides match TRBD1. J lost 0 bases, V lost 8 bases, and 3 bases had no gene match. Germline CDR1 reads SEHNR; CDR2 reads FQNEAQ (reference sequence). The CDR3 spans 13 residues. The CDR3 bases are TGTGCCAGCGGGGGGACAGTGAACACTGAAGCTTTCTTT. Protein: CASGGTVNTEAFF.

The rearrangement links TRBV6-5 to TRBJ1-1; D is possibly TRBD1 (6 bases). V was pared by 0 bases and J by 8 bases, with 10 bases between. The CDR3 is 13 residues long. The germline V gene encodes CDR1 MNHEY and CDR2 SVGAGI. CDR3 bases: TGTGCCAGCAGTTACTCCGTGACAGGCGAAGCTTTCTTT. This sequence encodes CASSYSVTGEAFF.